The 13 T cell receptor beta chains presented below share a single source sample, sequenced in a study of shared clonotypes between healthy human individuals (TCRdb year 2020). Libraries were constructed by the immunoSEQ multiplex PCR assay. TCRdb mirrors the immuneACCESS table, restricted to in-frame sequences. Some clones are absent from its copies; in checked studies, under half trace to an unresolved V gene, and the reason for the others is unknown. The sample yields approximately 1.1 million clones; 78% were counted once. 0.5% to 0.6% of the sample lies in the top ten. What was sequenced was memory CD4+ T cells from PBMCs. The sample's cell subset or site label, in plain terms: CD45RA-negative fraction. The receptors come from a man aged 18-30 years in good health. Some clones in this sample may be carry-over from other donors' samples.

This rearrangement joins TRBV18 to TRBJ2-5, with D unclear. The V gene lost 0 bases and the J gene lost 5 bases, with 22 bases spanning the gap. Germline CDR1 and CDR2: KGHSH and LQKENI. This CDR3 has 18 residues. The CDR3 is CASSPPTTWDNFSETQYF. CDR3 nucleotides: TGTGCCAGCTCACCACCAACCACCTGGGATAATTTCTCGGAGACCCAGTACTTC.

The chain recombines TRBV18 with TRBJ2-7; tentative D call: TRBD2 (5 bases). The CDR3 covers 15 residues. The V gene's germline CDR1 is KGHSH and CDR2 LQKENI. V lost 4 bases, J lost 0 bases, and 13 bases lay in between. The CDR3 loop is CASSRTDSRSYEQYF. CDR3 DNA sequence: TGTGCCAGCTCACGCACGGACTCTCGCTCCTACGAGCAGTACTTC.

As regards this clone: The sample has other DNA sequences that encode this CDR3 too. The chain links TRBV7-9 to TRBJ2-3; the D is unclear. With 3 bases removed from V and 1 base from J, the gap between germline ends came to 5 bases. In germline, CDR1 is SEHNR, CDR2 FQNEAQ (reference sequence). The CDR3 is 13 amino acids. CDR3 nucleotide sequence: TGTGCCAGCAGCTTCGGCGGCACAGATACGCAGTATTTT. It encodes CASSFGGTDTQYF.

As concerns this clone: The sample has other DNA sequences that encode this CDR3 too. The genes are TRBV7-9 and TRBJ2-5; D gene ambiguous. V lost 2 bases to trimming and J lost 1 base, with 8 bases between them. Germline V gene sequence: CDR1 SEHNR, CDR2 FQNEAQ (reference sequence). This CDR3 spans 14 amino acids. The chain's CDR3 is CASSLRTAQETQYF. DNA for the CDR3: TGTGCCAGCAGCTTACGAACAGCCCAAGAGACCCAGTACTTC.

The rearrangement joins TRBV28 to TRBJ2-5; D is ambiguous. This CDR3 is 14 amino acids long. Germline V gene lookup returns CDR1 MDHEN and CDR2 SYDVKM. The V and J ends lost 5 bases and 4 bases respectively, with 14 bases between them. CDR3 loop: CASSVPPTRETQYF. The CDR3 coding sequence is TGTGCCAGCAGTGTGCCCCCGACCCGAGAGACCCAGTACTTC.

With regard to this clone: Other DNA sequences in this specimen translate into the identical CDR3. V is TRBV2 and J is TRBJ2-7; no reliable D call. Trimming shortened V by 3 bases and J by 3 bases, and 9 bases separated the two germline ends. The CDR3 consists of 13 residues. In germline, CDR1 is SNHLY, CDR2 FYNNEI. The CDR3: CASSDGPRYEQYF. The CDR3 DNA is TGTGCCAGCAGTGACGGCCCGCGCTACGAGCAGTACTTC.

The V call is TRBV5-6, the J call TRBJ1-2; D might be TRBD1 (5 bases). Germline loops: CDR1 SGHDT, CDR2 YYEEEE. CDR3 size: 16 residues. V dropped 0 bases and J dropped 4 bases, with 16 bases sitting between them. CDR3 sequence (DNA): TGTGCCAGCAGCTTGGGATGGGCGTCGGGGGGCTATGGCTACACCTTC. This gives the protein CASSLGWASGGYGYTF.

The chain is built from TRBV7-9 and TRBJ2-7; no firm D call. CDR1 is SEHNR, CDR2 FQNEAQ, per germline (reference sequence). This CDR3 has 14 amino acids. Trimming pared 3 bases from V and 6 bases from J, leaving 15 bases between. The CDR3 DNA reads TGTGCCAGCAGCTTCTTCTCCGGAGAGGCCGAGCAGTACTTC. It translates to CASSFFSGEAEQYF. Together with reference TRBV7-9 and TRBJ2-7, the CDR3 gives the full variable domain: DTGVSQNPRHKITKRGQNVTFRCDPISEHNRLYWYRQTLGQGPEFLTYFQNEAQLEKSRLLSDRFSAERPKGSFSTLEIQRTEQGDSAMYLCASSFFSGEAEQYFGPGTRLTVT.

The chain has TRBV4-1 and TRBJ2-7, with 10 bases identical to TRBD2. CDR3 length equals 15 residues. Germline CDR1 and CDR2: MGHRA and YSYEKL. V shed 1 base and J 3 bases; nucleotides not matched to a gene: 3. The CDR3 nucleotides are TGCGCCAGCAGCCAAGCGAGCGGGAGGGTCTACGAGCAGTACTTC. Protein product: CASSQASGRVYEQYF.

The sample holds a few counts of this clone. The J gene is TRBJ2-2, the V gene TRBV21-1; the D segment call TRBD2 is taken from the table without a DNA check. TRBV21-1 is classified as a pseudogene. The CDR3 is 14 residues long. The CDR3 loop is CASGEWINTGELFF. The CDR3, as DNA: TGTGCCAGCGGGGAGTGGATAAACACCGGGGAGCTGTTTTTT.

This chain uses TRBV18 with TRBJ1-2; D is unclear. Trimming pared 4 bases from V and 3 bases from J, leaving 12 bases between. The CDR3 sequence is 14 residues long. The germline gives CDR1 KGHSH, CDR2 LQKENI. This CDR3 is CASSLDQEDYGYTF. As DNA, the CDR3 is TGTGCCAGCTCACTCGACCAAGAAGACTATGGCTACACCTTC.

The chain has TRBV5-4 and TRBJ2-2, with 8 bases lining up with TRBD1. Trimming took 4 bases from V and 0 from J; bases not matched to a gene: 5. Looked up from germline, CDR1 is SGHNT and CDR2 is YYREEE (reference sequence). This CDR3 has 16 amino acids. This chain's CDR3 is CASSRGQVANTGELFF. The CDR3 DNA reads as TGTGCCAGCAGCCGGGGACAGGTCGCGAACACCGGGGAGCTGTTTTTT. The full variable domain, rest sourced from reference TRBV5-4 and TRBJ2-2, is ETGVTQSPTHLIKTRGQQVTLRCSSQSGHNTVSWYQQALGQGPQFIFQYYREEENGRGNFPPRFSGLQFPNYSSELNVNALELDDSALYLCASSRGQVANTGELFFGEGSRLTVL.

This clone was seen a few times. The CDR3 spells CASSWGGITEAFF. CDR3 DNA: TGTGCCAGCAGTTGGGGGGGGATCACTGAAGCTTTCTTT. The V gene is TRBV28, the J gene TRBJ1-1; D possibly corresponds to TRBD1 (5 bases). The CDR3 length is 13 residues. V lost 4 bases and J lost 4, with 10 bases in between. CDR1 and CDR2 from the germline V gene are MDHEN and SYDVKM. Based on the CDR3 plus reference TRBV28 and TRBJ1-1, the full variable domain is DVKVTQSSRYLVKRTGEKVFLECVQDMDHENMFWYRQDPGLGLRLIYFSYDVKMKEKGDIPEGYSVSREKKERFSLILESASTNQTSMYLCASSWGGITEAFFGQGTRLTVV.